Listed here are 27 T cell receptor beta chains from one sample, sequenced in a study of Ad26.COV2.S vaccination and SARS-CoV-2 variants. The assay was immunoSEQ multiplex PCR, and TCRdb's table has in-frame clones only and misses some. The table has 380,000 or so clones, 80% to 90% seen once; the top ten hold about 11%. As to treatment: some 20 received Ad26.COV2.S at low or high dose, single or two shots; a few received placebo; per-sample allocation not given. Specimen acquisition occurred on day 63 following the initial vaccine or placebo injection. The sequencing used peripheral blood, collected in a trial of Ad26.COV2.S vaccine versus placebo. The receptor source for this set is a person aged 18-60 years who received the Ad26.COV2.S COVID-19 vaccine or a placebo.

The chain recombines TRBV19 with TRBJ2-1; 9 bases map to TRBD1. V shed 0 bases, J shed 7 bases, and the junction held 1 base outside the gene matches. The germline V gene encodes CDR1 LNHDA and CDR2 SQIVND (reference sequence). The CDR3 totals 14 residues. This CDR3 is CASSIEGTGNEQFF. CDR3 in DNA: TGTGCCAGTAGTATAGAGGGGACAGGGAATGAGCAGTTCTTC. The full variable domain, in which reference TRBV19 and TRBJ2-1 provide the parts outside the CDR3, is DGGITQSPKYLFRKEGQNVTLSCEQNLNHDAMYWYRQDPGQGLRLIYYSQIVNDFQKGDIAEGYSVSREKKESFPLTVTSAQKNPTAFYLCASSIEGTGNEQFFGPGTRLTVL.

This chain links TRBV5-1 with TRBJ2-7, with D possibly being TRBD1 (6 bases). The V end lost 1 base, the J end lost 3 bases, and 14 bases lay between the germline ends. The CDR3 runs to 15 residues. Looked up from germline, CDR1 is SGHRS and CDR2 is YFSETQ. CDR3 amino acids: CASSLNPTGIYEQYF. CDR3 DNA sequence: TGCGCCAGCAGCTTGAATCCCACAGGGATCTACGAGCAGTACTTC. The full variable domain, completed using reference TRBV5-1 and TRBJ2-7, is KAGVTQTPRYLIKTRGQQVTLSCSPISGHRSVSWYQQTPGQGLQFLFEYFSETQRNKGNFPGRFSGRQFSNSRSEMNVSTLELGDSALYLCASSLNPTGIYEQYFGPGTRLTVT.

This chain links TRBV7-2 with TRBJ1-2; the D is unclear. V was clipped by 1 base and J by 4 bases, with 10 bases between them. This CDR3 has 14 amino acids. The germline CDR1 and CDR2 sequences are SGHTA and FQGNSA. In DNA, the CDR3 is TGTGCCAGCAGCTTAGGGACTCCCGGCTATGGCTACACCTTC. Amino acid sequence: CASSLGTPGYGYTF.

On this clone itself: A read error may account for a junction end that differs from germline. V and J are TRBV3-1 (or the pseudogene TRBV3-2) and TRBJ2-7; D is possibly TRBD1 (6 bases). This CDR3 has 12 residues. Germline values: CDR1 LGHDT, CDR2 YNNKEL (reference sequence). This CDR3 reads CASSQGVDSPNF. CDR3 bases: TGTGCCAGCAGCCAAGGCGTGGACAGCCCCAACTTC.

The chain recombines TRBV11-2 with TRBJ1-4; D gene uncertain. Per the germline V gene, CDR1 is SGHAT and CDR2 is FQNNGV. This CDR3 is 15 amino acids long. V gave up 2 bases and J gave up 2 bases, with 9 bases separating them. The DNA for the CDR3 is TGTGCCAGCAGCTTACTTCCGGGTACTAATGAAAAACTGTTTTTT. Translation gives CASSLLPGTNEKLFF.

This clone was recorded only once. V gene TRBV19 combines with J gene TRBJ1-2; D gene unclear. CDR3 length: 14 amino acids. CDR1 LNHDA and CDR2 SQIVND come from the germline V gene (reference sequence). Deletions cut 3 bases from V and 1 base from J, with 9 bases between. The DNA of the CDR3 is TGTGCCAGTAGTATTTTTGAGGATAACTATGGCTACACCTTC. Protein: CASSIFEDNYGYTF. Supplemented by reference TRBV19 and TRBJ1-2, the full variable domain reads DGGITQSPKYLFRKEGQNVTLSCEQNLNHDAMYWYRQDPGQGLRLIYYSQIVNDFQKGDIAEGYSVSREKKESFPLTVTSAQKNPTAFYLCASSIFEDNYGYTFGSGTRLTVV.

CDR3 nucleotides: TGTGCCATCAGTGAAGGGCAGCAAAATAGCAATCAGCCCCAGCATTTT. Protein sequence: CAISEGQQNSNQPQHF. The chain joins TRBV10-3 to TRBJ1-5, with D unclear. The CDR3 spans 16 residues. The germline V gene has CDR1 ENHRY and CDR2 SYGVKD. Trimming removed 3 bases from V and 0 bases from J, with 12 bases in between.

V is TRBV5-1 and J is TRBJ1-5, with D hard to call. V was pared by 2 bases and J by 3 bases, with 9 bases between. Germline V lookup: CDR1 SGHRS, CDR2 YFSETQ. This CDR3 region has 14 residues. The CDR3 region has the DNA TGCGCCAGCAGCTTTGCCAGACTCAATCAGCCCCAGCATTTT. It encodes CASSFARLNQPQHF.

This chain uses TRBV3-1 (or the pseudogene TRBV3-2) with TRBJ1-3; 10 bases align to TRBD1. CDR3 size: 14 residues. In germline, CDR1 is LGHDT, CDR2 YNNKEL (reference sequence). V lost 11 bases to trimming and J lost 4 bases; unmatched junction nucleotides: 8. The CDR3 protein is CASRQGAGGNTIYF. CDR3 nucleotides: TGTGCCTCACGACAGGGGGCTGGAGGAAACACCATATATTTT.

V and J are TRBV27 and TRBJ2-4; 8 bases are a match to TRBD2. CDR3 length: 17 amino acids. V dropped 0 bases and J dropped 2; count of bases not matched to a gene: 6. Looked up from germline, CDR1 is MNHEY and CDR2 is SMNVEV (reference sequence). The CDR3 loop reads CASSLSSGGSTKNIQYF. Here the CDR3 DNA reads TGTGCCAGCAGTTTATCGAGCGGGGGCAGCACCAAAAACATTCAGTACTTC.

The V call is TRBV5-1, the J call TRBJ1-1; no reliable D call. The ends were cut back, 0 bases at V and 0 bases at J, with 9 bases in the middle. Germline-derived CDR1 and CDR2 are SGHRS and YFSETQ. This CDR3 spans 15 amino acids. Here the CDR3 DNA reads TGCGCCAGCAGCTTGGGGGTTACCATGAACACTGAAGCTTTCTTT. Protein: CASSLGVTMNTEAFF.

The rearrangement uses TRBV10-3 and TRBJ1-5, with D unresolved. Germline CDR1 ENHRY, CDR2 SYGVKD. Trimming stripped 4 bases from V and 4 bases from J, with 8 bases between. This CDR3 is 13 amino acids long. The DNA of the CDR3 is TGTGCCATCAGTGGCGGACCGAATCAGCCCCAGCATTTT. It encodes CAISGGPNQPQHF.

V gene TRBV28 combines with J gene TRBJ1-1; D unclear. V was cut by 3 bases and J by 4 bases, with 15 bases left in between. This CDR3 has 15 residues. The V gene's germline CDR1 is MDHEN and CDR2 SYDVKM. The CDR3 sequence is CASSFLLGLGTEAFF. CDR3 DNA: TGTGCCAGCAGTTTTCTACTCGGATTGGGCACTGAAGCTTTCTTT.

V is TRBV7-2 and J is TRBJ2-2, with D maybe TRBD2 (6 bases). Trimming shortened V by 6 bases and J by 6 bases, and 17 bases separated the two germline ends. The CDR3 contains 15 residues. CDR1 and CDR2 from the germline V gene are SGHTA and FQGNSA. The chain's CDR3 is CASRGTGGSPGELFF. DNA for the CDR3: TGTGCCAGCAGAGGGACCGGGGGAAGTCCCGGGGAGCTGTTTTTT.

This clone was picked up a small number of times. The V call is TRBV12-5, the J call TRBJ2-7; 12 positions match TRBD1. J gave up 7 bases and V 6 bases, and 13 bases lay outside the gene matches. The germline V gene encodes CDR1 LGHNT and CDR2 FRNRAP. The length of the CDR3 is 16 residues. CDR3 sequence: CASGPGQGALASEQYF. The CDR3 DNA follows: TGTGCTAGTGGCCCGGGACAGGGGGCTTTAGCGAGTGAGCAGTACTTC.

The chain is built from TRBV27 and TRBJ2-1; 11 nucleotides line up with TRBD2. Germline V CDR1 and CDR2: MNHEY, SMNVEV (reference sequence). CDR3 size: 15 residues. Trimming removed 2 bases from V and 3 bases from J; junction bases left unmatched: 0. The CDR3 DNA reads TGTGCCAGCAGTTTAGGACTAGCGGGCTACAATGAGCAGTTCTTC. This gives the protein CASSLGLAGYNEQFF.

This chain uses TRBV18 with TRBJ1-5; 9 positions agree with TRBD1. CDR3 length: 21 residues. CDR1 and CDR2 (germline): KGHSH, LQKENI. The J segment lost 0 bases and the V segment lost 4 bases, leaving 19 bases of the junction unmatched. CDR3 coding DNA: TGTGCCAGCTCACGAGGCCCTACGGGACAGGGAGGTCCGGGTAGCAATCAGCCCCAGCATTTT. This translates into CASSRGPTGQGGPGSNQPQHF.

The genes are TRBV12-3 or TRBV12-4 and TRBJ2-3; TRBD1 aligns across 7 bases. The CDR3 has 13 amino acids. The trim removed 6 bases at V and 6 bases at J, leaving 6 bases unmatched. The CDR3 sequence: CASRLTGSDTQYF. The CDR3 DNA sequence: TGTGCCAGCAGGTTGACAGGGTCGGATACGCAGTATTTT.

The CDR3, as DNA: TGTGCCAGCAGCCGAATTCGACAGGGGGCGCAAGGAAACACCATATATTTT. Its protein product is CASSRIRQGAQGNTIYF. The chain links TRBV6-6 to TRBJ1-3; 10 positions agree with TRBD1. Germline V lookup: CDR1 MNHNY, CDR2 SVGAGI (reference sequence). The CDR3 is 17 residues long. V lost 6 bases, J lost 4 bases, and 12 bases stayed unmatched.

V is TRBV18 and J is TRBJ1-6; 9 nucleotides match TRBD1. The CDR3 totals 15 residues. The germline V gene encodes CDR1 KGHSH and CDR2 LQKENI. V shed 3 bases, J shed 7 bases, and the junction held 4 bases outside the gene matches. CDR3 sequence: CASSPGQGRNSPLHF. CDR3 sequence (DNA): TGTGCCAGCTCACCGGGACAGGGTCGGAATTCACCCCTCCACTTT.

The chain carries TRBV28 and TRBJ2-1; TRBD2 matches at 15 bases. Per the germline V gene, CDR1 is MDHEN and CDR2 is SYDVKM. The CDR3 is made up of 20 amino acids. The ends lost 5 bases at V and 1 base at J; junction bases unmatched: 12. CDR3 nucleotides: TGTGCCAGCAGTCCAAGACCGGGACTAGCGGGAGGAGGGTCCTACAATGAGCAGTTCTTC. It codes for CASSPRPGLAGGGSYNEQFF. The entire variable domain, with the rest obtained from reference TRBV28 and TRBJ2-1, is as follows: DVKVTQSSRYLVKRTGEKVFLECVQDMDHENMFWYRQDPGLGLRLIYFSYDVKMKEKGDIPEGYSVSREKKERFSLILESASTNQTSMYLCASSPRPGLAGGGSYNEQFFGPGTRLTVL.

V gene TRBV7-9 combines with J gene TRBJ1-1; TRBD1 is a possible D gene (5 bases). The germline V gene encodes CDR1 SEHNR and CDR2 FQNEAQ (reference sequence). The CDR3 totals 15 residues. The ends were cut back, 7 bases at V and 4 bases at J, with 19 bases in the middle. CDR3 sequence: CASNQWGRLGTEAFF. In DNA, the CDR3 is TGTGCCAGCAACCAATGGGGGAGGTTGGGCACTGAAGCTTTCTTT.

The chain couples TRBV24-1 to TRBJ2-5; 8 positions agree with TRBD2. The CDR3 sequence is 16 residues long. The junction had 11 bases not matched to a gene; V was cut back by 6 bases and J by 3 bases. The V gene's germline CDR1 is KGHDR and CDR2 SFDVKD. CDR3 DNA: TGTGCCACCAGTAGGGGAGCTAGCGGGTACGAAGAGACCCAGTACTTC. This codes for CATSRGASGYEETQYF.

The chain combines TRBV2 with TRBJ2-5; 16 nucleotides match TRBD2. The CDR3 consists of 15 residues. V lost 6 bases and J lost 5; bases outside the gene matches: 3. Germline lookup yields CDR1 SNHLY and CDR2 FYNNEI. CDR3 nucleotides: TGTGCCAGCAGGGGGGGACTAGCGGGAGGGGAGACCCAGTACTTC. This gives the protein CASRGGLAGGETQYF.

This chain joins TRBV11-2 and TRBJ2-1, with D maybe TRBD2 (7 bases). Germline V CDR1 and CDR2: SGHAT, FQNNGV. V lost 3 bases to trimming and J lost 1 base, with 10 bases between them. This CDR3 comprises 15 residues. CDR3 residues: CASSLGGGSYNEQFF. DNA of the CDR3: TGTGCCAGCAGCTTGGGAGGGGGGTCCTACAATGAGCAGTTCTTC. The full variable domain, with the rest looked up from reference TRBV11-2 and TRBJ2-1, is EAGVAQSPRYKIIEKRQSVAFWCNPISGHATLYWYQQILGQGPKLLIQFQNNGVVDDSQLPKDRFSAERLKGVDSTLKIQPAKLEDSAVYLCASSLGGGSYNEQFFGPGTRLTVL.

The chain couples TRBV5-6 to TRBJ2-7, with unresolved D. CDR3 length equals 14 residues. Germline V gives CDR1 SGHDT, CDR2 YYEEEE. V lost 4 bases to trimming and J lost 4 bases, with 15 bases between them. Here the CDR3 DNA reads TGTGCCAGCAGCGAAACCTCAGGAGCGTACGAGCAGTACTTC. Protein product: CASSETSGAYEQYF. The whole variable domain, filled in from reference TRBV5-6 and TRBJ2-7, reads DAGVTQSPTHLIKTRGQQVTLRCSPKSGHDTVSWYQQALGQGPQFIFQYYEEEERQRGNFPDRFSGHQFPNYSSELNVNALLLGDSALYLCASSETSGAYEQYFGPGTRLTVT.

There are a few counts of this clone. Written as DNA, the CDR3 is TGTGCCAGCAGTCCTTCTGGACAGGTCAATCAGCCCCAGCATTTT. This encodes CASSPSGQVNQPQHF. The rearrangement uses TRBV28 and TRBJ1-5; 7 bases are shared with TRBD1. Germline-derived CDR1 and CDR2 are MDHEN and SYDVKM. The CDR3 totals 15 residues. V lost 5 bases and J lost 3; bases outside the gene matches: 7.